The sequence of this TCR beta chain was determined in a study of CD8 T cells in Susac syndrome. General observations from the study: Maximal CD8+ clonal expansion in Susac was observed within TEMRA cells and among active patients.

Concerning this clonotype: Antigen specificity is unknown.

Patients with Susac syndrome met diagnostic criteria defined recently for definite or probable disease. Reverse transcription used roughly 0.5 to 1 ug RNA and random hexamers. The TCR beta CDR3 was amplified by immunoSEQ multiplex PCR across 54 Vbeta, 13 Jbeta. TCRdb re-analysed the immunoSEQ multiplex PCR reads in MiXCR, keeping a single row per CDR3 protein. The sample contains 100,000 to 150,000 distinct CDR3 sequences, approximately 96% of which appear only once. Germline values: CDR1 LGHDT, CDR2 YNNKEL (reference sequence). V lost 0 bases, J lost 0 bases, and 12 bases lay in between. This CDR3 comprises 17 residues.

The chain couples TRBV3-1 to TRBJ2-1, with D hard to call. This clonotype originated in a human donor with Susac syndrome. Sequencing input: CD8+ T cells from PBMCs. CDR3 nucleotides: TGTGCCAGCAGCCAAGATCTTGCGGCGGACTCCTACAATGAGCAGTTCTTC. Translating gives CASSQDLAADSYNEQFF.